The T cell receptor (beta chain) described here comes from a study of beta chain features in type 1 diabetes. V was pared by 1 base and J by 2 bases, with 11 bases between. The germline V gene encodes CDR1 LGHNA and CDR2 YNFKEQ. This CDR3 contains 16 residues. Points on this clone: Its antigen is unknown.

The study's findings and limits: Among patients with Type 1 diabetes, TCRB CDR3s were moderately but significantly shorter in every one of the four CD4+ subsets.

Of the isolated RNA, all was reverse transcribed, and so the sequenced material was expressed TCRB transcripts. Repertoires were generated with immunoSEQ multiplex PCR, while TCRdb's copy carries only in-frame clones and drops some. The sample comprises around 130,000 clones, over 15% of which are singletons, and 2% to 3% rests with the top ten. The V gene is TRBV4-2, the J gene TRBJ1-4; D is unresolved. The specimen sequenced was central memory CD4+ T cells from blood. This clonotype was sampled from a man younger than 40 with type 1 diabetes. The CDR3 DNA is TGTGCCAGCAGCCAAGGGACGAGGGCCACTAATGAAAAACTGTTTTTT. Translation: CASSQGTRATNEKLFF.